This TCR beta chain was recovered during a study of vaccination effects on CD4 cells after COVID-19. The CDR3 extends over 16 amino acids. Prior to sequencing, the ViraFEST assay stimulated PBMC with viral peptide pools, which expanded the antigen-specific CD4+ T cells. Following 10 days of culture, CD4+ T cells were isolated. Nucleocapsid antibodies were negative in the vaccine recipients, who had never had SARS-CoV-2 infection. Around 2.1 million PBMC per well were cultured with around 11 IU/ml IL-2 and 7.5 to 10 ug/ml peptides. A half-volume exchange with IL-2 medium occurred on days 3 and 7. This table comes from immunoSEQ multiplex PCR, and its TCRdb copy is limited to in-frame clones, with some not included. The table lists 50,000 to 75,000 clones, about four fifths of them singletons, with under 3% in the top ten. As regards this clone: Its antigen is currently unknown.

Study outcomes and limitations: By a late point after vaccination, infection- and vaccine-induced clones had shrunk markedly through clonal contraction.

This sequence joins TRBV21-1 and TRBJ1-5; TRBD1, the table's D call, was not compared with the DNA. TRBV21-1 is shown as a pseudogene. The receptor's source is a human donor who received a COVID-19 vaccine. This sample comprised CD4+ T cells from PBMCs cultured with HCoV-229E spike peptides, obtained before COVID-19 vaccination. This CDR3 reads CASSRRGDRGYQPQHF. The CDR3 nucleotides read TGTGCCAGCAGCAGGAGAGGGGACAGGGGATATCAGCCCCAGCATTTT.